This T cell receptor (beta chain) stems from a study of radiotherapy plus CTLA-4 blockade in lung cancer. Whole-study context: Objective responses occurred in around 18% of patients; about 32% had disease control.

Study-level results: Reported findings show early blood T cell clone dynamics, with interferon-beta, best predicted response. Blood-borne expansion of tumor-derived TCR clones followed radiotherapy plus ipilimumab.

As regards this clone: Its antigen is currently unknown.

Receiving focal radiation plus CTLA-4 blockade with ipilimumab were patients who had chemo-refractory metastatic non-small-cell lung cancer. Germline trimming cut 4 bases from V and 4 bases from J; bases unmatched to any gene: 5. This CDR3 is 15 amino acids long. Looked up from germline, CDR1 is SGHRS and CDR2 is YFSETQ. TCRdb's table, derived via immunoSEQ multiplex PCR, lists solely in-frame clones and lacks some. The sample records 83,000 or so clones, over 80% being singletons. Source: peripheral blood, taken from a patient treated with radiotherapy plus ipilimumab. The receptor comes from a human donor with non-small cell lung cancer who had stable disease on radiotherapy plus ipilimumab. The genes are TRBV5-1 and TRBJ1-5; 10 nucleotides line up with TRBD1. CDR3 in amino acids: CASSGGTGENQPQHF. CDR3 bases: TGCGCCAGCAGCGGCGGGACAGGGGAAAATCAGCCCCAGCATTTT.